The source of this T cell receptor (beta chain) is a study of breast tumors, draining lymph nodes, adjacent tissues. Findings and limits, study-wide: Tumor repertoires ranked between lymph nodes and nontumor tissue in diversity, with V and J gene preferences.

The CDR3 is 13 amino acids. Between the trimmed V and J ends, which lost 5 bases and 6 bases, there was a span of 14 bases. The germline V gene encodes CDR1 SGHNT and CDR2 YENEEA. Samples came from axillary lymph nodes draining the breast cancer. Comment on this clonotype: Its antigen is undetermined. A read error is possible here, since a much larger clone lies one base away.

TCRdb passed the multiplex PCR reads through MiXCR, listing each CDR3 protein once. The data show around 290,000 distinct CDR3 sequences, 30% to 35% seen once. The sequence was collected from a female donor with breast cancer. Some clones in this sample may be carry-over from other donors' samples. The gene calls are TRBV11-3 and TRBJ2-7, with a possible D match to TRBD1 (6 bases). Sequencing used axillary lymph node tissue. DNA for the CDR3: TGTGCCAGCAGCCCCGGACAGCTCTCCGAGCAGTACTTC. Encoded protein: CASSPGQLSEQYF.